The sequence of this T cell receptor (beta chain) was determined in a study of T-cell reconstitution after alpha-beta-depleted transplantation in children. The CDR3 totals 17 residues. V shed 6 bases and J shed 1 base, with 20 bases lying between them. This clonotype was counted only a few times. Its antigen is unidentified. The TCRbeta library incorporated unique molecular identifiers. TCRdb passed the PCR reads through MiXCR, listing each CDR3 protein once. The data contain about 250,000 distinct CDR3 sequences, 20% to 30% of them singletons. Whole-study findings and limits: Expanded graft clones numbering several hundred reportedly gave rise to alpha-beta T cells about two months after transplant.

The source material was PBMCs, mostly from graft donor cells, sampled 360 days after TCRalphabeta/CD19-depleted stem cell transplant. The J gene is TRBJ2-3, the V gene TRBV12-3 or TRBV12-4; no clear D gene. This TCR derives from a female patient between 2 and 15 years old who had a stem cell transplant for congenital amegakaryocytic thrombocytopenia, so the T cells may come from the graft donor. In DNA, the CDR3 is TGTGCCAGCAGCCCAGGACGGACGAGTGTGGGCACAGATACGCAGTATTTT. Its protein is CASSPGRTSVGTDTQYF.